The rows below give T cell receptor beta chains drawn from one sample of a study of vaccination effects on CD4 cells after COVID-19. The table came from immunoSEQ multiplex PCR; TCRdb's copy has only in-frame clones and leaves some out. The sample consists of 47,000 or so clones, approximately 70% of them appearing once. Their antigens are not known. The sequenced sample was CD4+ T cells from PBMCs cultured without peptide, obtained after COVID-19 vaccination. These receptors were collected from a human donor who received a COVID-19 vaccine. Both conserved end residues are part of each CDR3. Each record gives: J gene, V gene, CDR3 protein.

j_call: TRBJ1-4
v_call: TRBV6-1
cdr3_aa: CASSDRGRHANEKLFF

j_call: TRBJ2-1
v_call: TRBV3-1/TRBV3-2
cdr3_aa: CASSQRIGEQFF

j_call: TRBJ2-7
v_call: TRBV5-4
cdr3_aa: CASSLSGSFAYEQYF

j_call: TRBJ2-4
v_call: TRBV5-6
cdr3_aa: CASSAGGFSKNIQYF

j_call: TRBJ1-5
v_call: TRBV11-1
cdr3_aa: CASSLGPPTDNQPQHF

j_call: TRBJ1-2
v_call: TRBV28
cdr3_aa: CASQKGGGQGYGYTF

j_call: TRBJ2-7
v_call: TRBV3-1/TRBV3-2
cdr3_aa: CASSQVADEQYF

j_call: TRBJ2-5
v_call: TRBV5-6
cdr3_aa: CASNRRDPRSGTQYF

j_call: TRBJ2-1
v_call: TRBV11-3
cdr3_aa: CASSFTGSYNEQFF

j_call: TRBJ1-6
v_call: TRBV9
cdr3_aa: CASSAHLSSYNSPLHF

j_call: TRBJ2-7
v_call: TRBV4-1
cdr3_aa: CASSSEQLRVEQYF

j_call: TRBJ2-2
v_call: TRBV18
cdr3_aa: CASSPYATSGSEAGELFF

j_call: TRBJ1-5
v_call: TRBV7-6
cdr3_aa: CASSLGQGSGPQHF

j_call: TRBJ2-5
v_call: TRBV5-6
cdr3_aa: CASSSGPGLGETQYF

j_call: TRBJ1-2
v_call: TRBV11-2
cdr3_aa: CASSLNSGGDYGYTF

j_call: TRBJ2-4
v_call: TRBV7-9
cdr3_aa: CASSLDPGQRLAKNIQYF

j_call: TRBJ2-5
v_call: TRBV19
cdr3_aa: CASSYSPQETQYF

j_call: TRBJ2-3
v_call: TRBV5-3
cdr3_aa: CARSLDPGTSGKLSTDTQYF

j_call: TRBJ2-7
v_call: TRBV19
cdr3_aa: CASSIWDRPYEQYF

j_call: TRBJ1-2
v_call: TRBV3-1/TRBV3-2
cdr3_aa: CASSQGYGAGRPYGYTF

j_call: TRBJ2-7
v_call: TRBV19
cdr3_aa: CASRTSGAYEQYF

j_call: TRBJ1-1
v_call: TRBV18
cdr3_aa: CASSPGGGPGAFF

j_call: TRBJ1-4
v_call: TRBV7-9
cdr3_aa: CASSFSEKLFF

j_call: TRBJ1-4
v_call: TRBV6-1
cdr3_aa: CASSEMSSGNEKLFF

j_call: TRBJ2-2
v_call: TRBV7-8
cdr3_aa: CASIPPGHLNTGELFF

j_call: TRBJ2-2
v_call: TRBV5-6
cdr3_aa: CASSLRSRSSGELFF

j_call: TRBJ2-1
v_call: TRBV20-1
cdr3_aa: CSARGPNEQFF

j_call: TRBJ2-3
v_call: TRBV13
cdr3_aa: CASSQIFLAGGPADTQYF

j_call: TRBJ1-6
v_call: TRBV18
cdr3_aa: CASSPSWAALDSPLHF

j_call: TRBJ2-6
v_call: TRBV5-1
cdr3_aa: CASTVGNSGANVLTF

j_call: TRBJ1-6
v_call: TRBV2
cdr3_aa: CATLQGQGPYNSPLHF

j_call: TRBJ2-5
v_call: TRBV11-3
cdr3_aa: CGGERARGIRETQYF

j_call: TRBJ2-2
v_call: TRBV2
cdr3_aa: CASSEFTGDTGELFF

j_call: TRBJ2-5
v_call: TRBV2
cdr3_aa: CASGIDGPETQYF

j_call: TRBJ1-1
v_call: TRBV18
cdr3_aa: CASSQSQNRGTEAFF

j_call: TRBJ2-1
v_call: TRBV19
cdr3_aa: CASSIVAGYNEQFF

j_call: TRBJ1-2
v_call: TRBV11-2
cdr3_aa: CASSPDSSLYGYTF

j_call: TRBJ2-7
v_call: TRBV29-1
cdr3_aa: CSVVFSSYEQYF

j_call: TRBJ1-6
v_call: TRBV27
cdr3_aa: CASSIQAAASPLHF

j_call: TRBJ2-4
v_call: TRBV11-2
cdr3_aa: CASSDSATSLAKNIQYF

j_call: TRBJ1-4
v_call: TRBV9
cdr3_aa: CASSVGTTNEKLFF

j_call: TRBJ2-1
v_call: TRBV10-1
cdr3_aa: CASSDTYNEQFF

j_call: TRBJ1-1
v_call: TRBV24-1
cdr3_aa: CATIGPLLNTEAFF

j_call: TRBJ1-3
v_call: TRBV18
cdr3_aa: CASSPAGAGNTIYF

j_call: TRBJ1-2
v_call: TRBV30
cdr3_aa: CAWDRVRCYTF

j_call: TRBJ1-5
v_call: TRBV30
cdr3_aa: CAWSVMLTLGNQPQHF